These T cell receptor beta chains were read from a single sample in a study of Ad26.COV2.S vaccination and SARS-CoV-2 variants. This table comes from immunoSEQ multiplex PCR, and its TCRdb copy is limited to in-frame clones, with some not included. The table includes about 460,000 clones, roughly nine tenths detected once. Sequenced here: peripheral blood, sampled in a trial of Ad26.COV2.S vaccine versus placebo. All receptors derive from a person between 18 and 60 years old who received the Ad26.COV2.S COVID-19 vaccine or a placebo. CDR3s include the opening cysteine and the closing phenylalanine or tryptophan. The D gene is left open where the match is weak. Clone size is not always given. Where it is, it says once, few, many or a class for expanded clones.

j_call: TRBJ2-7; clone_size: -; v_call: TRBV28; d_call: -; cdr3_nt: TGTGCCAGCAGCCCCCAGGGGCGGAATTACGAGCAGTACTTC; cdr3_aa: CASSPQGRNYEQYF
j_call: TRBJ2-1; clone_size: -; v_call: TRBV6-5; d_call: TRBD2; cdr3_nt: TGTGCCAGCAGACCCTCTAGCGGGGGGTACAATGAGCAGTTCTTC; cdr3_aa: CASRPSSGGYNEQFF
j_call: TRBJ1-6; clone_size: -; v_call: TRBV6-1; d_call: TRBD1; cdr3_nt: TGTGCCAGCAGTGAGGCGGGGACAGTCGGTAATTCACCCCTCCACTTT; cdr3_aa: CASSEAGTVGNSPLHF
j_call: TRBJ1-1; clone_size: -; v_call: TRBV30; d_call: -; cdr3_nt: TGTGCCTGGACGCAAATCGGTAGGGCGATTACCACTGAAGCTTTCTTT; cdr3_aa: CAWTQIGRAITTEAFF
j_call: TRBJ2-1; clone_size: -; v_call: TRBV7-3; d_call: TRBD2; cdr3_nt: TGTGCCAGCAGCTCGGGACTAGCGGTAAATGAGCAGTTCTTC; cdr3_aa: CASSSGLAVNEQFF
j_call: TRBJ1-3; clone_size: -; v_call: TRBV4-3; d_call: -; cdr3_nt: TGCGCCAGCAGCCAAGCTTCAACGGAAACCTATGGAAACACCATATATTTT; cdr3_aa: CASSQASTETYGNTIYF
j_call: TRBJ2-7; clone_size: -; v_call: TRBV7-9; d_call: -; cdr3_nt: TGTGCCAGCACTAGCCTCTACGAGCAGTACTTC; cdr3_aa: CASTSLYEQYF
j_call: TRBJ1-1; clone_size: -; v_call: TRBV6-5; d_call: TRBD1; cdr3_nt: TGTGCCAGCAGCCCGGAAGACAGGGTGAACACTGAAGCTTTCTTT; cdr3_aa: CASSPEDRVNTEAFF
j_call: TRBJ2-2; clone_size: -; v_call: TRBV18; d_call: TRBD1; cdr3_nt: TGTGCCAGCTCACAACAGGGGGGACAAGGCGGGGAGCTGTTTTTT; cdr3_aa: CASSQQGGQGGELFF
j_call: TRBJ2-1; clone_size: -; v_call: TRBV7-8; d_call: -; cdr3_nt: TGTGCCAGCAGCCCTGTACTAGTTGAGCAGTTCTTC; cdr3_aa: CASSPVLVEQFF
j_call: TRBJ1-6; clone_size: few; v_call: TRBV10-1; d_call: TRBD1; cdr3_nt: TGCGCCAGCAGTGGACAGGGCGAATCACCCCTCCACTTT; cdr3_aa: CASSGQGESPLHF
j_call: TRBJ1-5; clone_size: -; v_call: TRBV19; d_call: -; cdr3_nt: TGTGCCAGTAGTATAGTAGTCAGTGCTCCCCAGCATTTT; cdr3_aa: CASSIVVSAPQHF
j_call: TRBJ1-4; clone_size: -; v_call: TRBV9; d_call: TRBD1; cdr3_nt: TGTGCCAGCAGCGTAGGGGACAGGCGTTCGAATGAAAAACTGTTTTTT; cdr3_aa: CASSVGDRRSNEKLFF
j_call: TRBJ2-2; clone_size: -; v_call: TRBV19; d_call: -; cdr3_nt: TGTGCCAGTAGTATAGGTGGCACCGGGGAGCTGTTTTTT; cdr3_aa: CASSIGGTGELFF
j_call: TRBJ2-7; clone_size: -; v_call: TRBV5-1; d_call: TRBD1; cdr3_nt: TGCGCCAGCAGCTTGTGGGGGGACAGGGGCCACGAGCAGTACTTC; cdr3_aa: CASSLWGDRGHEQYF
j_call: TRBJ2-7; clone_size: -; v_call: TRBV6-5; d_call: TRBD2; cdr3_nt: TGTGCCAGCAGGACTTTCCTAGCGGGCACCTACGAGCAGTACTTC; cdr3_aa: CASRTFLAGTYEQYF
j_call: TRBJ1-6; clone_size: -; v_call: TRBV27; d_call: -; cdr3_nt: TGTGCCAGCACTGTACAGGGTTCTCATTCACCCCTCCACTTT; cdr3_aa: CASTVQGSHSPLHF
j_call: TRBJ1-1; clone_size: -; v_call: TRBV7-3; d_call: -; cdr3_nt: TGTGCCAGCAGCTTAACGCTCAGTACTGAAGCTTTCTTT; cdr3_aa: CASSLTLSTEAFF
j_call: TRBJ2-5; clone_size: -; v_call: TRBV18; d_call: TRBD2; cdr3_nt: TGTGCCAGCTCTAGCGGGAGCCAAGAGACCCAGTACTTC; cdr3_aa: CASSSGSQETQYF
j_call: TRBJ2-7; clone_size: -; v_call: TRBV19; d_call: TRBD2; cdr3_nt: TGTGCCAGTAGTATCGCTAGCGGGAGCCAGATCCATTACGAGCAGTACTTC; cdr3_aa: CASSIASGSQIHYEQYF
j_call: TRBJ1-5; clone_size: once; v_call: TRBV28; d_call: TRBD1; cdr3_nt: TGTGCCAGCAGTTTATGGGGGGCAGGGGGAATCCAGCCCCAGCATTTT; cdr3_aa: CASSLWGAGGIQPQHF
j_call: TRBJ1-1; clone_size: once; v_call: TRBV4-3; d_call: -; cdr3_nt: TGCGCCAGCAGCCAAGACCCCATAGGGCCTACAGAGGACACTGAAGCTTTCTTT; cdr3_aa: CASSQDPIGPTEDTEAFF
j_call: TRBJ1-4; clone_size: -; v_call: TRBV18; d_call: -; cdr3_nt: TGTGCCAGCACCCGGGGGGAAAATGAAAAACTGTTTTTT; cdr3_aa: CASTRGENEKLFF
j_call: TRBJ2-1; clone_size: -; v_call: TRBV9; d_call: TRBD2; cdr3_nt: TGTGCCAGCAGCGTAGTAGCGGGAGGTACTGAGCAGTTCTTC; cdr3_aa: CASSVVAGGTEQFF
j_call: TRBJ1-6; clone_size: -; v_call: TRBV7-6; d_call: -; cdr3_nt: TGTGCCAGCAGCTTAGATGGCCCTAGCTCCTATAATTCACCCCTCCACTTT; cdr3_aa: CASSLDGPSSYNSPLHF
j_call: TRBJ1-2; clone_size: -; v_call: TRBV6-5; d_call: -; cdr3_nt: TGTGCCAGCTCACCGGGGACCAGCTATGGCTACACCTTC; cdr3_aa: CASSPGTSYGYTF
j_call: TRBJ1-2; clone_size: -; v_call: TRBV2; d_call: TRBD1; cdr3_nt: TGTGCCAGCAGGGGACAGGGGGCGGGGACCTTC; cdr3_aa: CASRGQGAGTF
j_call: TRBJ1-1; clone_size: -; v_call: TRBV7-8; d_call: -; cdr3_nt: TGTGCCAGCAGCTCCCGAGGGGGGAGCACTGAAGCTTTCTTT; cdr3_aa: CASSSRGGSTEAFF
j_call: TRBJ2-3; clone_size: -; v_call: TRBV6-2/TRBV6-3; d_call: TRBD2; cdr3_nt: TGTGCCAGCAGTTACGTTGCGGGAGGGAATTTGGGCACGCAGTATTTT; cdr3_aa: CASSYVAGGNLGTQYF
j_call: TRBJ2-1; clone_size: -; v_call: TRBV19; d_call: TRBD2; cdr3_nt: TGTGCCAGTAAGGGACTAGCGGGAGGGAGGTCCTACAATGAGCAGTTCTTC; cdr3_aa: CASKGLAGGRSYNEQFF
j_call: TRBJ2-7; clone_size: -; v_call: TRBV29-1; d_call: -; cdr3_nt: TGCAGCGTTGAAAGGGGTTCGGGTGCCGGGCAGTACTTC; cdr3_aa: CSVERGSGAGQYF
j_call: TRBJ2-3; clone_size: -; v_call: TRBV7-2; d_call: -; cdr3_nt: TGTGCCAGCAGCTTTTGGGCGGCCCGCACAGATACGCAGTATTTT; cdr3_aa: CASSFWAARTDTQYF
j_call: TRBJ1-3; clone_size: -; v_call: TRBV10-2; d_call: -; cdr3_nt: TGCGCCAGCAGTGAGTCGACTTTGGGGGGCTCTGGAAACACCATATATTTT; cdr3_aa: CASSESTLGGSGNTIYF
j_call: TRBJ2-7; clone_size: -; v_call: TRBV5-1; d_call: TRBD2; cdr3_nt: TGCGCCAGCAGCTTGACTAGCGACCTACTCGAGCAGTACTTC; cdr3_aa: CASSLTSDLLEQYF
j_call: TRBJ2-3; clone_size: -; v_call: TRBV7-3; d_call: -; cdr3_nt: TGTGCCAGCAGCTTACTACGTACTAGCACAGATACGCAGTATTTT; cdr3_aa: CASSLLRTSTDTQYF
j_call: TRBJ2-5; clone_size: -; v_call: TRBV9; d_call: TRBD2; cdr3_nt: TGTGCCAGCTCGGAAAGCGGGGTTCAAGAGACCCAGTACTTC; cdr3_aa: CASSESGVQETQYF
j_call: TRBJ2-5; clone_size: many; v_call: TRBV6-2/TRBV6-3; d_call: TRBD1; cdr3_nt: TGTGCCAGCAGTGAGGGGACAGCCGTGGAGACCCAGTACTTC; cdr3_aa: CASSEGTAVETQYF
j_call: TRBJ1-1; clone_size: -; v_call: TRBV6-5; d_call: -; cdr3_nt: TGTGCCAGCAGTTACCACTCACGGGGGGCGAACACTGAAGCTTTCTTT; cdr3_aa: CASSYHSRGANTEAFF
j_call: TRBJ2-3; clone_size: -; v_call: TRBV3-1/TRBV3-2; d_call: -; cdr3_nt: TGTGCCAGCAGCCATGAGGGCTCTAGCGTTACAGATACGCAGTATTTT; cdr3_aa: CASSHEGSSVTDTQYF
j_call: TRBJ2-6; clone_size: -; v_call: TRBV5-1; d_call: -; cdr3_nt: TGCGCCAGCAGCATCGACAGCCCTCGGTCGCATTCTGGGGCCAACGTCCTGACTTTC; cdr3_aa: CASSIDSPRSHSGANVLTF